This entry concerns a single TCR beta chain. This receptor's antigen is unknown. Per-base quality was not reported, and no clone a single base away is much larger than it. The sequencing machine was an Illumina HiSeq 2500. Superscript III and a set of TRAV- and TRBV-specific primers were used to synthesize first-strand cDNA, so that both TCRalpha and TCRbeta chains were covered. A roughly 19-cycle PCR with Phusion amplified the TCRs, pairing a constant-region primer with the adapter that was attached to the V primers. The MessageAmp II aRNA Amplification Kit was used to amplify the isolated mRNA, with in vitro transcription run for 16 hours at 37 degrees C. The Dynabeads mRNA DIRECT Purification Kit was used to isolate the mRNA for TCR sequencing. Indexed Illumina adapters were added in a second Phusion PCR of around 27 cycles, and the PCR products were purified with AMPure XP beads. In the authors' own workflow: Custom Perl scripts were used to pool TCR sequences that encoded the same protein, to remove out-of-frame sequences, and to calculate the abundance of each clonotype. Any TCR sequence backed by just one read was left out of the analysis. Among the metrics used to describe the repertoires were Shannon entropy, Gini index, clonality, richness, and the frequency of TCRs shared between repertoires. TCRdb reprocessed the public reads (quality trimming at Q25 with fastp, clone calling with MiXCR) and kept in-frame beta chains. All rows with the same CDR3 protein become a single entry with the most common DNA and genes. The V and J calls were not made by the authors but by TCRdb's processing. This sample is represented by 80,000 to 90,000 distinct CDR3 sequences; 15% to 20% of them were singletons. 2.8% of the sample is held by the ten biggest clonotypes.

The sample originates from a study of low-dose radiotherapy and immunotherapy resistance in tumors (dated by TCRdb to the early 2020s). With regard to the full study: Patients in Cohort 1 were given 0.5 Gy per fraction every 2 weeks, and the prescribed total PTV dose was 6.5 Gy. For Cohort 2, the dose was 1 Gy per fraction given every two weeks, adding up to 13 Gy in total across 26 weeks. Patients were given nivolumab as a 240 mg flat dose every two weeks and ipilimumab at 1 mg/kg every six weeks, with both drugs delivered intravenously. Cyclophosphamide 200 mg/m2 was administered intravenously every two weeks, one day before each radiation and immunotherapy administration. Starting on cycle 1 day 1, patients took 300 mg of aspirin by mouth once daily for four cycles. Trial participants were not randomized into treatment groups. Eight patients were included in the translational analysis, namely three from the first dose cohort plus the first five from the second dose cohort.

For CDR1 and CDR2, the germline V gene lists WSHSY and SAAADI. CDR3 length: 14 amino acids, cysteine to phenylalanine. Only the CDR3 region is kept as DNA, spanning 42 bases read in frame from base 1. The junction shows trimming of 5 bases on V and 3 bases on J, plus 13 bases between the germline ends. The time point label of this sample denotes: before trial treatment. Donors were enrolled in RACIN, a single-arm phase I dose-escalation trial in which nivolumab, ipilimumab, aspirin, low-dose cyclophosphamide and low-dose radiotherapy were combined. Patients with advanced, TIL-negative solid tumors were considered eligible.

Recombination joined TRBV10-2 with TRBJ1-1; the D gene is possibly TRBD1, with 6 bases matching. The receptor was isolated from a male donor with prostate cancer. Sequences were derived from PBMCs, sampled before treatment. The CDR3 region reads CASSQGLTDTEAFF. The sequenced DNA: TGCGCCAGCAGTCAGGGGCTCACGGACACTGAAGCTTTCTTT.